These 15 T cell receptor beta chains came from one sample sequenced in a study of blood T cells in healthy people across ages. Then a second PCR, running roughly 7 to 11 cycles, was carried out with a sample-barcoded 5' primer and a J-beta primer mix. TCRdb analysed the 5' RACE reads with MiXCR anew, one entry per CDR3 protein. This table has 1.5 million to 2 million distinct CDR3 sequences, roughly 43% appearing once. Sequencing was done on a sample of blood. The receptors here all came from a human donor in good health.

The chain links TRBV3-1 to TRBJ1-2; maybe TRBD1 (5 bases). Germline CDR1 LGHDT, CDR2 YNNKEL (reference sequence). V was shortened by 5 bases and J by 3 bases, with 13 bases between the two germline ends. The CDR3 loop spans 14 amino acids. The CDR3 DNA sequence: TGTGCCAGCAGCTTAGGGGCAGCTCACTATGGCTACACCTTC. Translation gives CASSLGAAHYGYTF.

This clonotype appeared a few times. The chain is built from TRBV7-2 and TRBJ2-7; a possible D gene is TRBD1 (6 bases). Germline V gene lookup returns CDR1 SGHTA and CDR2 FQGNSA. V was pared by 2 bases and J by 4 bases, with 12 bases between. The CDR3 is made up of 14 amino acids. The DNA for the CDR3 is TGTGCCAGCAGCTTAATGGGGGCTACGTACGAGCAGTACTTC. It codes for CASSLMGATYEQYF.

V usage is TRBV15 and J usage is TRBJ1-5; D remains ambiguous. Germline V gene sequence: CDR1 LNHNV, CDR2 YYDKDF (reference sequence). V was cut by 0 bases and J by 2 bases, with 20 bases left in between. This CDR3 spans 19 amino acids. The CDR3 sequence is CATSRELGGGVSGNQPQHF. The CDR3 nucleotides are TGTGCCACCAGCAGAGAGTTGGGTGGTGGGGTGTCGGGCAATCAGCCCCAGCATTTT.

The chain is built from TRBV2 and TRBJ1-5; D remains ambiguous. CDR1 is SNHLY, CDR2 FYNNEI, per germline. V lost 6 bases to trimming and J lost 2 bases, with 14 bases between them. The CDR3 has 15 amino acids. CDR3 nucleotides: TGTGCCAGCAGCGGAGACACAAGCGGCAATCAGCCCCAGCATTTT. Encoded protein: CASSGDTSGNQPQHF.

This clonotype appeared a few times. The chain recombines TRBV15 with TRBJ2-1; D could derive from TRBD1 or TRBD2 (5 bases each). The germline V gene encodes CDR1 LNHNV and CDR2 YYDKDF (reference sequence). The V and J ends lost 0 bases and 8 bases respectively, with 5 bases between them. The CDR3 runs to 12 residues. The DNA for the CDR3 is TGTGCCACCAGCAGAGAGGGGGATGAGCAGTTCTTC. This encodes CATSREGDEQFF.

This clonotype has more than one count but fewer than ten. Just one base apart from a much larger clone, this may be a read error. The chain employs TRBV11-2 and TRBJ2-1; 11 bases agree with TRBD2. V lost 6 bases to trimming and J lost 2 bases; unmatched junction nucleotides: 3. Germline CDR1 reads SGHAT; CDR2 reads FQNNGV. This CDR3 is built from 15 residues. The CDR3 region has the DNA TGTGCCAGCAGACTTAGCGGGGGGGCCTACAATGAGCAGTTCTTC. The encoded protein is CASRLSGGAYNEQFF.

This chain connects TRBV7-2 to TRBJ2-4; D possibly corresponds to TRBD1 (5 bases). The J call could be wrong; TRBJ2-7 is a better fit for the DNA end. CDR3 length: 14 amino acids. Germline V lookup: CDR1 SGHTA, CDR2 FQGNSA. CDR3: CASSLSLGAYEQYF. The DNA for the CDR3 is TGTGCCAGCAGCTTATCACTTGGGGCATACGAGCAGTACTTC.

The CDR3 DNA reads TGTGCCAGCATCCCGGGGGGGTATTCCTACGAGCAGTACTTC. Amino acids: CASIPGGYSYEQYF. V usage is TRBV7-8 and J usage is TRBJ2-5; 8 nucleotides match TRBD2. The DNA end lines up better with TRBJ2-7; the J call may be wrong. This CDR3 spans 14 amino acids. CDR1 SGHVS and CDR2 FQNEAQ come from the germline V gene.

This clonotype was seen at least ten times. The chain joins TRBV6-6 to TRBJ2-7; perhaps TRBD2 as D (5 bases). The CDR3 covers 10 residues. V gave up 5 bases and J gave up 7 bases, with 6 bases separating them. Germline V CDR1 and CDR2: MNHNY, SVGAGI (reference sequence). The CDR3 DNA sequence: TGTGCCAGCAGTCGAGGGGAGCAGTACTTC. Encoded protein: CASSRGEQYF.

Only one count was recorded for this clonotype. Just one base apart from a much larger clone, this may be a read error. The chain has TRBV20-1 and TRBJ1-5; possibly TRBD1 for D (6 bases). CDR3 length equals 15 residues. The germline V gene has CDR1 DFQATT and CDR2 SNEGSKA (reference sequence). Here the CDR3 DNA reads TGCAATGCTAGAGACCAGTGGGGGGGCTCTGGGCCCCAGCATTTT. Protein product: CNARDQWGGSGPQHF.

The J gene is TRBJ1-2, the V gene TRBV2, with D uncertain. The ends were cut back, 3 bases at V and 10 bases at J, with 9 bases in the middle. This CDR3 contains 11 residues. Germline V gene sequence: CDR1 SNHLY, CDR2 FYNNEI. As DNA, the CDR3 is TGTGCCAGCAGTGATCAGGAAGACTACACCTTC. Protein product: CASSDQEDYTF.

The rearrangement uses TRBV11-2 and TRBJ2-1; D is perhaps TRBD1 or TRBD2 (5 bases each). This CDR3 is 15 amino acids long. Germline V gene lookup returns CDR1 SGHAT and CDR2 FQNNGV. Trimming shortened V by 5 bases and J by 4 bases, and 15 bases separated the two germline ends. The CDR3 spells CASSLGARAYNEQFF. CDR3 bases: TGTGCCAGCAGCCTCGGGGCCAGGGCGTACAATGAGCAGTTCTTC.

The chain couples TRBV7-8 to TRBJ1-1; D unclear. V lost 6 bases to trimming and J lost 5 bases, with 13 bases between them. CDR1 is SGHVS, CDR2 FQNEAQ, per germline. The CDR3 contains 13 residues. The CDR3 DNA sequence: TGTGCCAGCAGAGTAGAAGGGTTAACTGAAGCTTTCTTT. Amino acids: CASRVEGLTEAFF.

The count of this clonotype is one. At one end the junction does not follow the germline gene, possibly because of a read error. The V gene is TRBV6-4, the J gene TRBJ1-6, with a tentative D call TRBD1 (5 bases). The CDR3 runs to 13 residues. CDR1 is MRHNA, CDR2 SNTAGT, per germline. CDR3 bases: TGTGCCAGCAGTGAATCGGTCAGGGAAGATCTCCGGTTT. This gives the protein CASSESVREDLRF.

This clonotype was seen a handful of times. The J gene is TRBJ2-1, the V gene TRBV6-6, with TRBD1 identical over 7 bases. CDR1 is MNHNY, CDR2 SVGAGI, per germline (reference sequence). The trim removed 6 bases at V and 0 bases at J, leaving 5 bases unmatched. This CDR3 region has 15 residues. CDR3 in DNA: TGTGCCAGCAGGGCAGGACAGGTCTCCTACAATGAGCAGTTCTTC. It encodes CASRAGQVSYNEQFF.